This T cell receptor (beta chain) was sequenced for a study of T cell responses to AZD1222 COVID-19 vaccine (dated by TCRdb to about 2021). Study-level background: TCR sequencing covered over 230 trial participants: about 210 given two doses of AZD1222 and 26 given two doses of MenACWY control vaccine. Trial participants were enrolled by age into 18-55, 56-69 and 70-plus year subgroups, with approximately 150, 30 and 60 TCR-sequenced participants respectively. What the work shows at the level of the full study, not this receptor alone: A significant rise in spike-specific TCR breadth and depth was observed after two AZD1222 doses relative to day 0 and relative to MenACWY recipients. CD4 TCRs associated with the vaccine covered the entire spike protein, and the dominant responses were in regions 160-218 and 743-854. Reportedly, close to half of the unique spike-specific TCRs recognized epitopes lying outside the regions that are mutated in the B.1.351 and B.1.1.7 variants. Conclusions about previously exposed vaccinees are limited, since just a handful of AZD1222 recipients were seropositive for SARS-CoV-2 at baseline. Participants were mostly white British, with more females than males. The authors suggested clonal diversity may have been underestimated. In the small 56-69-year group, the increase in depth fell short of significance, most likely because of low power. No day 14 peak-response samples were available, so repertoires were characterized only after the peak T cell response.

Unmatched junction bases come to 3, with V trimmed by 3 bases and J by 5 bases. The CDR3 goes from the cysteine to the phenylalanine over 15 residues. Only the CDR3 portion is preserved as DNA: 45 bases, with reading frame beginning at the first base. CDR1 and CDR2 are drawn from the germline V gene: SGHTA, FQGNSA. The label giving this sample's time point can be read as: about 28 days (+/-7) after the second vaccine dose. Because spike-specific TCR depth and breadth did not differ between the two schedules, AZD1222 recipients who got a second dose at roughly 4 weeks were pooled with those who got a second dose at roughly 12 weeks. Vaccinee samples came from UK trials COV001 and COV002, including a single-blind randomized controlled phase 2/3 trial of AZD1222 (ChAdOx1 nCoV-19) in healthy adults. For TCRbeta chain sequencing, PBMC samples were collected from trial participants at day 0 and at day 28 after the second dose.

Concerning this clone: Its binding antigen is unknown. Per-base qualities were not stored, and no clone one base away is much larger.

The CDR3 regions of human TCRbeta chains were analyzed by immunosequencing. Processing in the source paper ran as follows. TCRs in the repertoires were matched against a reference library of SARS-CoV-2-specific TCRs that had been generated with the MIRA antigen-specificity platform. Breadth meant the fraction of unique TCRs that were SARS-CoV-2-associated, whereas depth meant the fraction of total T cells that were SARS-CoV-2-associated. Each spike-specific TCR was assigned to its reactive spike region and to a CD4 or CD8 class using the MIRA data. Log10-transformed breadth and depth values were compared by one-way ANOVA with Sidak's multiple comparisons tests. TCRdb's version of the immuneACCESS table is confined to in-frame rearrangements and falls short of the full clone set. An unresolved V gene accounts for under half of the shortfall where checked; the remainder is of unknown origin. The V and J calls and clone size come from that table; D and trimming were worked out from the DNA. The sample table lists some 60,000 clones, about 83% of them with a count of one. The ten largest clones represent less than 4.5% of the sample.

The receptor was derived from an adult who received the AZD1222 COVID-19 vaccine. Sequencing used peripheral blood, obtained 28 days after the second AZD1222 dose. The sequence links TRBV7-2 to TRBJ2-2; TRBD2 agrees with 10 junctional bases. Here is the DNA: TGTGCCAGCAGCTTTAAAGCGGGGGGGACCGGGGAGCTGTTTTTT. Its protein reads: CASSFKAGGTGELFF.